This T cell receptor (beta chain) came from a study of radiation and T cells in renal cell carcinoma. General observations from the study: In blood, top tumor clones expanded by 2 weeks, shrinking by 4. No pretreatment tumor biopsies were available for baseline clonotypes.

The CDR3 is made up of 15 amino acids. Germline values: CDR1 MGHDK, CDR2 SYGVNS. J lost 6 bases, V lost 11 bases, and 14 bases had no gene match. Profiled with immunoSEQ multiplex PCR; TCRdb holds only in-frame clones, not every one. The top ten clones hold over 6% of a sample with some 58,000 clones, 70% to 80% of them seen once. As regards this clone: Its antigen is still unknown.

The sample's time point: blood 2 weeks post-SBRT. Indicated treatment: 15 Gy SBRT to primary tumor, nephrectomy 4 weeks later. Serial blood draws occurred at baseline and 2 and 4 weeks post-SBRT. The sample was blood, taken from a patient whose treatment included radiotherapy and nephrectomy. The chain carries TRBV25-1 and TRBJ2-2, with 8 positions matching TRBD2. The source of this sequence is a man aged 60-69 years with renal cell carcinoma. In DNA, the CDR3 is TGTGCCCCTGTGGACCCAGCGGGGGTGCCCGGGGAGCTGTTTTTT. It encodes CAPVDPAGVPGELFF.